These 20 T cell receptor beta chains were sequenced from one sample in a study of ipilimumab plus nivolumab after autologous stem cell transplantation. TCRdb's copy holds only in-frame clones and misses some; the assay was immunoSEQ multiplex PCR. The data show over 8,000 clones, nearly 80% seen once. This specimen was PBMCs, taken in a trial of ipilimumab plus nivolumab as post-transplant consolidation. Receptors originate from a male donor with diffuse large B-cell lymphoma.

This sequence joins TRBV9 and TRBJ2-3; D is uncertain. The CDR3 totals 13 residues. Germline lookup yields CDR1 SGDLS and CDR2 YYNGEE. Trimming took 3 bases from V and 5 from J, leaving 10 bases between them. CDR3 residues: CASSGSSGDTQYF. The CDR3 DNA reads TGTGCCAGCAGCGGATCCTCGGGAGATACGCAGTATTTT.

The chain combines TRBV9 with TRBJ2-5; perhaps TRBD2 as D (6 bases). In germline, CDR1 is SGDLS, CDR2 YYNGEE. CDR3 size: 15 residues. V was trimmed by 0 bases and J by 5 bases, leaving 14 bases between them. DNA for the CDR3: TGTGCCAGCAGCGTAGATGGGGGGTTGAGGGAGACCCAGTACTTC. It codes for CASSVDGGLRETQYF.

V and J are TRBV11-1 and TRBJ2-1, with D unclear. V was clipped by 4 bases and J by 7 bases, with 14 bases between them. The germline gives CDR1 SGHAT, CDR2 FQDESV (reference sequence). CDR3 length: 14 amino acids. This chain's CDR3 is CASSSQIVTNEQFF. The CDR3 bases are TGTGCCAGCAGCTCTCAAATCGTCACAAATGAGCAGTTCTTC.

This chain links TRBV4-2 with TRBJ1-1, with 10 bases aligning to TRBD1. Germline loops: CDR1 LGHNA, CDR2 YNFKEQ. V lost 4 bases, J lost 6 bases, and 8 bases stayed unmatched. There are 15 residues in the CDR3. CDR3 residues: CASSPETGGVSEAFF. CDR3 bases: TGTGCCAGCAGCCCGGAGACAGGGGGCGTCTCTGAAGCTTTCTTT.

The rearrangement joins TRBV5-1 to TRBJ2-7; TRBD1 matches 10 bases. J was trimmed by 11 bases and V by 4 bases; bases with no gene match: 18. Germline CDR1 reads SGHRS; CDR2 reads YFSETQ. This CDR3 comprises 16 residues. CDR3 DNA: TGCGCCAGCAGCACCGGAAACGACGGGACAGGGGAGTCGGAGTACTTC. Protein sequence: CASSTGNDGTGESEYF.

The chain joins TRBV5-1 to TRBJ2-6; D not resolved. CDR1 and CDR2 from the germline V gene are SGHRS and YFSETQ. The CDR3 spans 14 residues. Between the trimmed V and J ends, which lost 2 bases and 1 base, there was a span of 4 bases. CDR3 loop: CASSFRSGANVLTF. DNA for the CDR3: TGCGCCAGCAGCTTCCGGTCTGGGGCCAACGTCCTGACTTTC.

CDR3 in amino acids: CASSRPLPPNTEAFF. The CDR3 nucleotides read TGTGCCAGTAGTAGGCCTTTGCCTCCGAACACTGAAGCTTTCTTT. The chain couples TRBV19 to TRBJ1-1; D is undetermined. The CDR3 sequence is 15 residues long. Trimming cost V 4 bases and J 1 base, with 13 bases left between them. Germline CDR1 is LNHDA and CDR2 is SQIVND (reference sequence). The complete variable domain, with remaining parts taken from reference TRBV19 and TRBJ1-1, reads DGGITQSPKYLFRKEGQNVTLSCEQNLNHDAMYWYRQDPGQGLRLIYYSQIVNDFQKGDIAEGYSVSREKKESFPLTVTSAQKNPTAFYLCASSRPLPPNTEAFFGQGTRLTVV.

This sequence joins TRBV2 and TRBJ2-1; D may be TRBD1 (5 bases). V shed 3 bases and J shed 0 bases, with 9 bases lying between them. The CDR3 sequence is 15 residues long. Germline CDR1 reads SNHLY; CDR2 reads FYNNEI. The CDR3 DNA reads TGTGCCAGCAGTGAGGGGCAGAGCTCCTACAATGAGCAGTTCTTC. This translates into CASSEGQSSYNEQFF. Together with reference TRBV2 and TRBJ2-1, the CDR3 gives the full variable domain: EPEVTQTPSHQVTQMGQEVILRCVPISNHLYFYWYRQILGQKVEFLVSFYNNEISEKSEIFDDQFSVERPDGSNFTLKIRSTKLEDSAMYFCASSEGQSSYNEQFFGPGTRLTVL.

The chain combines TRBV27 with TRBJ1-4; tentatively, D is TRBD1 (6 bases). Germline CDR1 reads MNHEY; CDR2 reads SMNVEV (reference sequence). V was cut by 2 bases and J by 9 bases, with 13 bases left in between. This CDR3 region has 14 residues. DNA for the CDR3: TGTGCCAGCAGTTTAGGCAGGGGAAACCAAAAACTGTTTTTT. It translates to CASSLGRGNQKLFF.

In its sample, this clone is medium-sized. The rearrangement joins TRBV15 to TRBJ1-5; 8 positions agree with TRBD1. Trimming cost V 4 bases and J 2 bases; bases outside gene matches: 1. This CDR3 contains 14 residues. Germline V CDR1 and CDR2: LNHNV, YYDKDF (reference sequence). CDR3 sequence (DNA): TGTGCCACCAGCATGGGACAGGGCAATCAGCCCCAGCATTTT. Translated: CATSMGQGNQPQHF.

The chain uses TRBV6-5 and TRBJ2-5, with no clear D. CDR3 length equals 15 residues. CDR1 is MNHEY and CDR2 is SVGAGI in the germline V gene. Trimming took 0 bases from V and 2 from J, leaving 10 bases between them. The CDR3 loop is CASSYSFHTQETQYF. The CDR3 nucleotides are TGTGCCAGCAGTTACTCGTTCCATACACAAGAGACCCAGTACTTC.

The rearrangement joins TRBV11-2 to TRBJ2-1; D uncertain. CDR3 length equals 11 residues. Germline V lookup: CDR1 SGHAT, CDR2 FQNNGV. Trimming removed 6 bases at V and 10 bases at J, with 10 bases between. CDR3 region: CASRTDGEQFF. CDR3 nucleotide sequence: TGTGCCAGCAGGACGGACGGCGAGCAGTTCTTC.

The chain employs TRBV6-1 and TRBJ2-1; the match to TRBD1 covers 7 bases. The V segment lost 7 bases and the J segment 1 base; nucleotides outside the gene matches: 7. The CDR3 covers 15 residues. Per germline, CDR1 MNHNS and CDR2 SASEGT. The CDR3, as DNA: TGTGCCAGCATTCACAGGGGAAGTTCCTACAATGAGCAGTTCTTC. This sequence encodes CASIHRGSSYNEQFF.

This chain joins TRBV7-9 and TRBJ1-6; D unclear. Trimming shortened V by 0 bases and J by 7 bases, and 7 bases separated the two germline ends. Germline assignment: CDR1 SEHNR and CDR2 FQNEAQ (reference sequence). There are 14 residues in the CDR3. CDR3 sequence reads: CASSLAALNSPLHF. Written as DNA, the CDR3 is TGTGCCAGCAGCTTAGCCGCGCTAAATTCACCCCTCCACTTT. The variable domain in full, with the rest retrieved from reference TRBV7-9 and TRBJ1-6, is DTGVSQNPRHKITKRGQNVTFRCDPISEHNRLYWYRQTLGQGPEFLTYFQNEAQLEKSRLLSDRFSAERPKGSFSTLEIQRTEQGDSAMYLCASSLAALNSPLHFGNGTRLTVT.

This chain connects TRBV18 to TRBJ2-6; no firm D call. The germline gives CDR1 KGHSH, CDR2 LQKENI. V shed 0 bases and J shed 6 bases, with 9 bases lying between them. This CDR3 is 15 amino acids long. DNA for the CDR3: TGTGCCAGCTCACCACCTGATAAATTGGCCAACGTCCTGACTTTC. Its translation: CASSPPDKLANVLTF.

The CDR3 loop reads CASRERQGETQYF. In nucleotides, the CDR3 is TGTGCCAGCAGAGAGAGACAGGGGGAGACCCAGTACTTC. This chain joins TRBV5-4 and TRBJ2-5; 8 bases fit TRBD1. The ends lost 5 bases at V and 5 bases at J; junction bases unmatched: 5. Germline-derived CDR1 and CDR2 are SGHNT and YYREEE (reference sequence). The CDR3 extends over 13 amino acids.

The V gene is TRBV19, the J gene TRBJ2-3, with no clear D. The CDR3 is made up of 15 amino acids. The germline V gene has CDR1 LNHDA and CDR2 SQIVND (reference sequence). V dropped 5 bases and J dropped 5 bases, with 17 bases sitting between them. The CDR3 DNA reads TGTGCCAGTAGTCCAGGTCTAGTGATGGGAGATACGCAGTATTTT. It specifies CASSPGLVMGDTQYF.

The chain carries TRBV5-8 and TRBJ2-5; D perhaps matches TRBD1 (6 bases). Germline assignment: CDR1 SGHTS and CDR2 YDEGEE. Between the trimmed V and J ends, which lost 5 bases and 2 bases, there was a span of 13 bases. This CDR3 has 14 amino acids. In DNA, the CDR3 is TGTGCCAGCAGGCCGGGACACCTTCAAGAGACCCAGTACTTC. This translates into CASRPGHLQETQYF.

This chain connects TRBV28 to TRBJ2-2, with D unresolved. Trimming left V 3 bases short and J 1 base short, with 12 bases between. Germline CDR1 MDHEN, CDR2 SYDVKM. This CDR3 has 16 amino acids. In nucleotides, the CDR3 is TGTGCCAGCAGTTTTGTGGGGTCGAAGAACACCGGGGAGCTGTTTTTT. Protein sequence: CASSFVGSKNTGELFF.

V is TRBV9 and J is TRBJ2-7; TRBD2 aligns across 13 bases. Unmatched junction bases numbered 11, after V lost 0 bases and J lost 5 bases. Germline CDR1 and CDR2: SGDLS and YYNGEE. The CDR3 loop spans 18 amino acids. CDR3 sequence: CASSVAPTSGGADHEQYF. The CDR3 DNA reads as TGTGCCAGCAGCGTAGCTCCCACTAGCGGGGGGGCTGACCACGAGCAGTACTTC. Complete variable domain (other parts from reference TRBV9 and TRBJ2-7): DSGVTQTPKHLITATGQRVTLRCSPRSGDLSVYWYQQSLDQGLQFLIQYYNGEERAKGNILERFSAQQFPDLHSELNLSSLELGDSALYFCASSVAPTSGGADHEQYFGPGTRLTVT.